Below are 20 T cell receptor beta chains sequenced from a single sample in a study of T cell repertoires in cytomegalovirus infection. TCRdb itself ran the reads through MiXCR, one entry per CDR3 protein. The top ten hold approximately 9.9% of the sample, which has 150,000 to 190,000 distinct CDR3 sequences, around 22% seen once. Sequences were obtained from PBMCs. These receptors all stem from a human donor in good health (CMV status not recorded). Some clones in this sample may be carry-over from other donors' samples.

The J gene is TRBJ2-7, the V gene TRBV2, with D maybe TRBD2 (6 bases). The CDR3 runs to 16 residues. CDR1 is SNHLY and CDR2 is FYNNEI in the germline V gene. V lost 7 bases and J lost 3, with 22 bases in between. This CDR3 reads CASTGDSGIGNYEQYF. As DNA, the CDR3 is TGTGCCAGCACGGGGGACTCCGGGATAGGAAACTACGAGCAGTACTTC. Looking up the rest from reference TRBV2 and TRBJ2-7 gives the full variable domain: EPEVTQTPSHQVTQMGQEVILRCVPISNHLYFYWYRQILGQKVEFLVSFYNNEISEKSEIFDDQFSVERPDGSNFTLKIRSTKLEDSAMYFCASTGDSGIGNYEQYFGPGTRLTVT.

This clonotype was counted ten times or more. CDR3 sequence (DNA): TGTGCCAGCAGCTTAACCCCATTTAGGTCACAAGAGACCCAGTACTTC. Amino acids: CASSLTPFRSQETQYF. The chain employs TRBV7-2 and TRBJ2-5; D is uncertain. The germline V gene has CDR1 SGHTA and CDR2 FQGNSA. The V and J ends lost 2 bases and 2 bases respectively, with 15 bases between them. This CDR3 is built from 16 residues.

The V gene is TRBV28, the J gene TRBJ2-7, with 8 positions matching TRBD1. Germline V gives CDR1 MDHEN, CDR2 SYDVKM. V lost 4 bases and J lost 3; bases outside the gene matches: 8. This CDR3 region has 15 residues. This CDR3 is CASSSSGTGLYEQYF. The CDR3, as DNA: TGTGCCAGCAGTTCATCCGGGACAGGACTCTACGAGCAGTACTTC.

As to this clonotype: One junction end does not reproduce the germline sequence, and a read error may be involved. The rearrangement uses TRBV29-1 and TRBJ2-3; D remains unclear. The length of the CDR3 is 12 residues. CDR1 is SQVTM and CDR2 is ANQGSEA in the germline V gene. The CDR3 protein is CSDEAGTDTQYF. As DNA, the CDR3 is TGCAGCGATGAAGCAGGCACAGATACGCAGTATTTT.

This clonotype was seen ten or more times. The V call is TRBV7-9, the J call TRBJ1-1, with a tentative D call TRBD1 (5 bases). CDR1 and CDR2 (germline): SEHNR, FQNEAQ (reference sequence). This CDR3 region has 13 residues. The V end was cut by 5 bases, the J end by 7 bases, with 14 bases between. The CDR3 DNA reads TGTGCCAGCAGCCCCGACCGGGGGGGTGAAGCTTTCTTT. This sequence encodes CASSPDRGGEAFF.

This clonotype was seen at least ten times. The chain is built from TRBV6-1 and TRBJ2-2, with TRBD1 as a possible D gene (5 bases). The CDR3 runs to 14 residues. CDR1 and CDR2 (germline): MNHNS, SASEGT. Trimming stripped 4 bases from V and 3 bases from J, with 9 bases between. The chain's CDR3 is CASSVGADTGELFF. CDR3 DNA sequence: TGTGCCAGCAGTGTAGGGGCTGACACCGGGGAGCTGTTTTTT.

Only a few counts were recorded for this clonotype. The chain recombines TRBV6-2 or TRBV6-3 with TRBJ2-7; 9 nucleotides align to TRBD2. The CDR3 has 15 residues. Trimming cost V 6 bases and J 6 bases; bases outside gene matches: 12. Germline CDR1 is MNHEY and CDR2 is SVGEGT. The CDR3 DNA reads TGTGCCAGCAGCCGCGCCGGGACTAGCAACGGCGAGCAGTACTTC. This translates into CASSRAGTSNGEQYF.

As concerns this clonotype: This clone may be a read error of a much larger clone one base away. The CDR3, as DNA: TGTGCCAGCAGCTTATTGTCAGACCCGGACTTTTCCGACAATGAGCAGTTCTTC. Its translation: CASSLLSDPDFSDNEQFF. The chain links TRBV7-9 to TRBJ2-1; D is perhaps TRBD2 (5 bases). The germline V gene encodes CDR1 SEHNR and CDR2 FQNEAQ (reference sequence). The CDR3 contains 18 residues. The V end lost 2 bases, the J end lost 5 bases, and 22 bases lay between the germline ends.

This clonotype was seen at least ten times. The chain couples TRBV28 to TRBJ2-7; no firm D call. The germline V gene encodes CDR1 MDHEN and CDR2 SYDVKM. Trimming pared 6 bases from V and 4 bases from J, leaving 22 bases between. The CDR3 is made up of 16 amino acids. The DNA for the CDR3 is TGTGCCAGCAGCCCAGCGAGTGTAGGGCTCATTTACGAGCAGTACTTC. Protein: CASSPASVGLIYEQYF.

The chain carries TRBV29-1 and TRBJ1-5, with D unresolved. This CDR3 spans 12 amino acids. Trimming took 0 bases from V and 6 from J, leaving 6 bases between them. The germline V gene encodes CDR1 SQVTM and CDR2 ANQGSEA. CDR3 residues: CSVEDPPQPQHF. CDR3 in DNA: TGCAGCGTTGAAGATCCCCCTCAGCCCCAGCATTTT.

There are many counts of this clonotype. The chain has TRBV7-3 and TRBJ2-6; tentative D call: TRBD2 (5 bases). V was trimmed by 2 bases and J by 0 bases, leaving 14 bases between them. The CDR3 length is 18 residues. Germline V gene sequence: CDR1 SGHTA, CDR2 FQGTGA. The CDR3 here is CASSLLFGDFSGANVLTF. CDR3 DNA: TGTGCCAGCAGCTTACTTTTCGGGGATTTCTCTGGGGCCAACGTCCTGACTTTC.

There are a few counts of this clonotype. DNA of the CDR3: TGTGCCAGCAGTTCCCCCCCGAATCAGCCCCAGCATTTT. Protein product: CASSSPPNQPQHF. The chain recombines TRBV28 with TRBJ1-5; D is unresolved. The germline V gene has CDR1 MDHEN and CDR2 SYDVKM. This CDR3 comprises 13 residues. Deletions cut 4 bases from V and 4 bases from J, with 8 bases between.

J is TRBJ2-5 and V is TRBV12-3 or TRBV12-4; tentatively, D is TRBD1 or TRBD2 (5 bases each). Trimming removed 5 bases from V and 2 bases from J, with 18 bases in between. CDR3 length: 16 residues. CDR3 nucleotides: TGTGCCAGCAGTGGGGGAGCCGGGACCTTACAAGAGACCCAGTACTTC. This translates into CASSGGAGTLQETQYF.

The V call is TRBV28, the J call TRBJ1-1; D might be TRBD1 (6 bases). The germline V gene encodes CDR1 MDHEN and CDR2 SYDVKM. The CDR3 length is 13 residues. Trimming pared 8 bases from V and 0 bases from J, leaving 10 bases between. The CDR3 region is CASRQALNTEAFF. The CDR3 region has the DNA TGTGCCAGCCGACAGGCTTTGAACACTGAAGCTTTCTTT. The complete variable domain, with remaining parts taken from reference TRBV28 and TRBJ1-1, reads DVKVTQSSRYLVKRTGEKVFLECVQDMDHENMFWYRQDPGLGLRLIYFSYDVKMKEKGDIPEGYSVSREKKERFSLILESASTNQTSMYLCASRQALNTEAFFGQGTRLTVV.

V gene TRBV28 combines with J gene TRBJ1-5; a possible D gene is TRBD1 (6 bases). This CDR3 has 14 residues. V was shortened by 1 base and J by 7 bases, with 11 bases between the two germline ends. Germline assignment: CDR1 MDHEN and CDR2 SYDVKM. The CDR3 bases are TGTGCCAGCAGTTTATATCGGGGGCGGCAGCCCCAGCATTTT. It yields the protein CASSLYRGRQPQHF.

V and J are TRBV5-1 and TRBJ2-7; D is unclear. Trimming cost V 4 bases and J 2 bases, with 10 bases left between them. The CDR3 totals 13 residues. In germline, CDR1 is SGHRS, CDR2 YFSETQ. CDR3 in amino acids: CASSVRETYEQYF. Here the CDR3 DNA reads TGCGCCAGCAGCGTACGAGAAACCTACGAGCAGTACTTC.

This rearrangement joins TRBV28 to TRBJ2-7, with D uncertain. The germline gives CDR1 MDHEN, CDR2 SYDVKM. This CDR3 spans 11 amino acids. V lost 10 bases, J lost 0 bases, and 7 bases lay in between. The CDR3 DNA sequence: TGTGCCACTCACTCCTCCTACGAGCAGTACTTC. Translated, it gives CATHSSYEQYF.

V gene TRBV3-1 combines with J gene TRBJ2-6, with D possibly matching TRBD1 (5 bases). The CDR3 runs to 17 residues. Trimming removed 1 base at V and 0 bases at J, with 10 bases between. Per germline, CDR1 LGHDT and CDR2 YNNKEL (reference sequence). The CDR3 protein is CASSQAAGLSGANVLTF. As DNA, the CDR3 is TGTGCCAGCAGCCAAGCGGCAGGGCTCTCTGGGGCCAACGTCCTGACTTTC. Looking up the rest from reference TRBV3-1 and TRBJ2-6 gives the full variable domain: DTAVSQTPKYLVTQMGNDKSIKCEQNLGHDTMYWYKQDSKKFLKIMFSYNNKELIINETVPNRFSPKSPDKAHLNLHINSLELGDSAVYFCASSQAAGLSGANVLTFGAGSRLTVL.

This clonotype was found many times. The chain combines TRBV5-8 with TRBJ2-1; tentative D call: TRBD2 (6 bases). Germline CDR1 SGHTS, CDR2 YDEGEE. V was clipped by 3 bases and J by 4 bases, with 8 bases between them. The CDR3 sequence is 13 residues long. The CDR3 loop reads CASSYGLYNEQFF. The CDR3 DNA follows: TGTGCCAGCAGCTATGGACTATACAATGAGCAGTTCTTC. The full variable domain, completed using reference TRBV5-8 and TRBJ2-1, is EAGVTQSPTHLIKTRGQQATLRCSPISGHTSVYWYQQALGLGLQFLLWYDEGEERNRGNFPPRFSGRQFPNYSSELNVNALELEDSALYLCASSYGLYNEQFFGPGTRLTVL.

This rearrangement joins TRBV29-1 to TRBJ2-3; the match to TRBD2 covers 7 bases. The CDR3 length is 15 residues. Germline V CDR1 and CDR2: SQVTM, ANQGSEA. The V and J ends lost 1 base and 0 bases, in that order; junction bases with no gene match: 4. The CDR3 reads CSVEVLATSTDTQYF. The CDR3 DNA sequence: TGCAGCGTTGAAGTACTAGCGACTAGCACAGATACGCAGTATTTT.